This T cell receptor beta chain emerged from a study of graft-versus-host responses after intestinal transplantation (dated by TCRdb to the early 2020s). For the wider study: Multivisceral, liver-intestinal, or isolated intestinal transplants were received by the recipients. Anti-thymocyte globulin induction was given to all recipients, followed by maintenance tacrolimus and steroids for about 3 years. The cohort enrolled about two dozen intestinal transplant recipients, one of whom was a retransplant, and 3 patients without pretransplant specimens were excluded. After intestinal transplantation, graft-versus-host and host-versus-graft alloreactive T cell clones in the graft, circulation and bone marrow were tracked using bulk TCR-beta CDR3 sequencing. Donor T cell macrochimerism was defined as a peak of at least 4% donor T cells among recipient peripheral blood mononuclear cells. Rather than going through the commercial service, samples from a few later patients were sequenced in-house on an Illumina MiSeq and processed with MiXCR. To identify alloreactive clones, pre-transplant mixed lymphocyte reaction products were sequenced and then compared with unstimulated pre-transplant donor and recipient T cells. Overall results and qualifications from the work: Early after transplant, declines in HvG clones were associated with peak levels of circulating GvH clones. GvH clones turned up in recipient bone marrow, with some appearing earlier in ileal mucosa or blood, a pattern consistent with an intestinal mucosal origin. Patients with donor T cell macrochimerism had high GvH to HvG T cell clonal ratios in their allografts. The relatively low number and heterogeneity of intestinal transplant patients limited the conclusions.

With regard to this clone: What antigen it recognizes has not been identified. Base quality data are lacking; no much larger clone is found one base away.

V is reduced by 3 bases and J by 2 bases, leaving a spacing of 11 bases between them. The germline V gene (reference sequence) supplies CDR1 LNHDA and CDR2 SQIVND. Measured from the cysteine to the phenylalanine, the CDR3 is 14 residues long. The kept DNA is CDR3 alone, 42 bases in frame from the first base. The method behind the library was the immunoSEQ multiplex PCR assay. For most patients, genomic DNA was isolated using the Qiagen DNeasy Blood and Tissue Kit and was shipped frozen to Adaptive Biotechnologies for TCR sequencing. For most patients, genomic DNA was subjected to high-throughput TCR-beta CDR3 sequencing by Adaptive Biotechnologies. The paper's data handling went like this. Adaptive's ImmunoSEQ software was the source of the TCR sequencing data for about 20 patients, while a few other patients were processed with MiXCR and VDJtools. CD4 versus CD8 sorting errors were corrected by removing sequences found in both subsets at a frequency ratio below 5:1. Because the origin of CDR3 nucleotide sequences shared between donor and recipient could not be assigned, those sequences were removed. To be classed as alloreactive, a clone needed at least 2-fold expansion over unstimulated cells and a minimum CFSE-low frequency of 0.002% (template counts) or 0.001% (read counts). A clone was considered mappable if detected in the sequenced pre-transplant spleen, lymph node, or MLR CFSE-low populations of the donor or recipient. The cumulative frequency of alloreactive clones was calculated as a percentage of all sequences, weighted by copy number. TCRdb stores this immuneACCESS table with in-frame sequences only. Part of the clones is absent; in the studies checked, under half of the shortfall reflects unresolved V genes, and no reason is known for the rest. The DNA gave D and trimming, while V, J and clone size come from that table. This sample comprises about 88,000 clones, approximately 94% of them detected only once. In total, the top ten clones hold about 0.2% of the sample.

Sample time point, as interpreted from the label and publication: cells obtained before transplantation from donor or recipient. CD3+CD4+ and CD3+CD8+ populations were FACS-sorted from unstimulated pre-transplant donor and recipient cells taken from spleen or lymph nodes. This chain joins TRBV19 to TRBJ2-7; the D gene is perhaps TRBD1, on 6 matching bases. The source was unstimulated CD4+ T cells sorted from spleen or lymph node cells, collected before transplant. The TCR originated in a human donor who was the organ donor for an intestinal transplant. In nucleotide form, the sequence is TGTGCCAGTAGTATTCTTACAGGGCCCTACGAGCAGTACTTC. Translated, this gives CASSILTGPYEQYF.